The clone carrying this TCR beta chain was seen only a few times. CDR1 and CDR2 from the germline V gene are SGHVS and FNYEAQ. Trimming shortened V by 2 bases and J by 3 bases, and 8 bases separated the two germline ends. The CDR3 consists of 13 residues. This record comes from a study of glioma-infiltrating T cells after dendritic cell vaccination. On the study more broadly: Samples are from glioblastoma patients in Phase I and II dendritic cell vaccine trials. Autologous tumor lysate was loaded overnight onto monocyte-derived dendritic cells grown 7 to 8 days with IL-4 and GM-CSF.

Isocitrate dehydrogenase mutation was absent in all glioblastoma patients. Data came from immunoSEQ multiplex PCR; TCRdb stores just in-frame clones and leaves some out. The sample has about 92,000 clones; just over 85% are singletons. The TCR sequence derives from a human donor with glioblastoma. Source: blood, taken before dendritic cell vaccination. This rearrangement joins TRBV7-6 to TRBJ2-7; no reliable D call. The CDR3 spells CASSLSLDYEQYF. The CDR3 bases are TGTGCCAGCAGCTTATCCCTAGACTACGAGCAGTACTTC.